The source of this T cell receptor beta chain is a study of cytomegalovirus exposure and HLA in healthy donors. With respect to this clone: Its antigen is undetermined.

This CDR3 has 14 amino acids. The V gene's germline CDR1 is SGHDN and CDR2 FVKESK. Trimming removed 1 base at V and 3 bases at J, with 4 bases between. Primers included in the PCR were 60 Vbeta and 13 Jbeta primers. Original processing notes: In a later analysis, of around 83 million unique beta chains, 9 million to 11 million appeared in at least two donors. Data came from immunoSEQ multiplex PCR; TCRdb stores just in-frame clones and leaves some out. D and trimming were read from the DNA, whereas the V and J calls and clone size are those reported in that table. The sample holds approximately 140,000 clones; more than 65% are singletons and the top ten take roughly 6.3%. Regarding the study as a whole: Association of a missense DCLRE1C variant with TCR beta V- and J-gene trimming was reported in a later analysis. CMV serostatus was the sole immune exposure data available. It was assumed in the presence/absence analyses that sequencing depth was roughly uniform across donors.

Source material: PBMCs. The receptor's source is a man aged 45-65 years in good health and CMV-seropositive. The chain has TRBV14 and TRBJ1-6; no clear D. The CDR3 nucleotides read TGTGCCAGCAGCCAAGCCCGCTATAATTCACCCCTCCACTTT. Protein: CASSQARYNSPLHF.